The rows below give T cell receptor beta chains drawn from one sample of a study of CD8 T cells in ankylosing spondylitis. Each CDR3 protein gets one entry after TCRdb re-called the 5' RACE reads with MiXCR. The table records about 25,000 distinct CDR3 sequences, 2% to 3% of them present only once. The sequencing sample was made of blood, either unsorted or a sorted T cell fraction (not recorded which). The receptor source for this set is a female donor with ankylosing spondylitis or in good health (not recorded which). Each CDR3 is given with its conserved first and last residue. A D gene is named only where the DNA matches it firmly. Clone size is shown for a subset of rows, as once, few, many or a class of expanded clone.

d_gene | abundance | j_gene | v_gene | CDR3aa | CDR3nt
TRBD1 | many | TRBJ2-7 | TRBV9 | CASSVGDRVEGEQYF | TGTGCCAGCAGCGTCGGGGACAGGGTCGAGGGGGAGCAGTACTTC
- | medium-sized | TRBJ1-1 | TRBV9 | CASSVGLGTSNTEAFF | TGTGCCAGCAGCGTAGGACTAGGGACATCGAACACTGAAGCTTTCTTT
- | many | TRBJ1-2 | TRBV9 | CASSVGGFGGYTF | TGTGCCAGCAGCGTAGGAGGGTTCGGAGGCTACACCTTC
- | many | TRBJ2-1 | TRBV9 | CASSVGGADLSEQFF | TGTGCCAGCAGCGTAGGGGGCGCCGACCTTTCTGAGCAGTTCTTC
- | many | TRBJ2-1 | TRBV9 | CASSARPNGEQFF | TGTGCCAGCAGCGCCAGACCGAACGGGGAGCAGTTCTTC
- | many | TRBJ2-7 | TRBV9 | CASSPRVGSGYEQYF | TGTGCCAGCAGCCCCAGGGTAGGGTCGGGGTACGAGCAGTACTTC
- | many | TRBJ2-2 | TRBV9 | CASSVGGSAGELFF | TGTGCCAGCAGCGTAGGAGGGTCGGCCGGGGAGCTGTTTTTT
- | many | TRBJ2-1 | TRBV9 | CASSPLPGQAYNEQFF | TGTGCCAGCAGCCCCCTCCCAGGTCAAGCCTACAATGAGCAGTTCTTC
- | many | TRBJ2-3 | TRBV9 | CASRGSADTQYF | TGTGCCAGCAGGGGGTCCGCAGATACGCAGTATTTT
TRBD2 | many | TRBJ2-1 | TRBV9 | CASRPGVAGVNEQFF | TGTGCCAGCAGACCCGGGGTAGCGGGAGTCAATGAGCAGTTCTTC
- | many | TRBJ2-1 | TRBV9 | CASSLGPDNEQFF | TGTGCCAGCAGCTTGGGCCCAGACAATGAGCAGTTCTTC
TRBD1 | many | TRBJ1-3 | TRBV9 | CASSPGGTGNTIYF | TGTGCCAGCAGCCCAGGGGGGACTGGAAACACCATATATTTT
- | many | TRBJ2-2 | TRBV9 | CASSSPPGGELFF | TGTGCCAGCAGCTCTCCCCCGGGCGGGGAGCTGTTTTTT
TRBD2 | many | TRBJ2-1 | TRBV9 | CASSVGSTSVNEQFF | TGTGCCAGCAGCGTAGGGTCGACTAGCGTTAATGAGCAGTTCTTC
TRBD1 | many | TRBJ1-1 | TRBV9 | CASSVTGRDTEAFF | TGTGCCAGCAGCGTGACAGGGAGGGACACTGAAGCTTTCTTT
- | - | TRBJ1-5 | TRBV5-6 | CASSPGQFTKNNQPQHF | TGTGCCAGCAGCCCCGGGCAGTTCACCAAAAACAATCAGCCCCAGCATTTT
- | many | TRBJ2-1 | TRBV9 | CASGRWVEQFF | TGTGCCAGCGGGAGATGGGTTGAGCAGTTCTTC
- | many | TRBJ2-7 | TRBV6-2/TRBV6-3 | CASSLSGSYEQYF | TGTGCCAGCAGTCTTAGCGGCTCCTACGAGCAGTACTTC
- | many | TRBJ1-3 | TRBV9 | CASSVVEGPGNTIYF | TGTGCCAGCAGCGTAGTGGAAGGGCCTGGAAACACCATATATTTT
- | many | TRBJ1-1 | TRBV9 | CASSVAGGNTEAFF | TGTGCCAGCAGCGTAGCTGGAGGGAACACTGAAGCTTTCTTT
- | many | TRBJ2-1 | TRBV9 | CASTRAESYNEQFF | TGTGCCAGCACTAGAGCCGAATCCTACAATGAGCAGTTCTTC
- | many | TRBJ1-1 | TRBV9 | CASSAEGSGRTEAFF | TGTGCCAGCAGCGCCGAAGGGTCGGGACGGACTGAAGCTTTCTTT
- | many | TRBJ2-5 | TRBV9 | CASSASPREVLQETQYF | TGTGCCAGCAGCGCAAGCCCTCGGGAAGTGCTGCAAGAGACCCAGTACTTC
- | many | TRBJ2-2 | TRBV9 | CASSVGGELKTGELFF | TGTGCCAGCAGCGTTGGGGGAGAGTTAAAGACCGGGGAGCTGTTTTTT
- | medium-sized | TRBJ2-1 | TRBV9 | CASSVLSSYNEQFF | TGTGCCAGCAGCGTACTCAGCTCCTACAATGAGCAGTTCTTC
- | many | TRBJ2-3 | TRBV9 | CASSANLLDTQYF | TGTGCCAGCAGCGCCAACCTTTTAGATACGCAGTATTTT
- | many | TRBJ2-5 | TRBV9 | CASSQHGEETQYF | TGTGCCAGCAGCCAGCATGGGGAAGAGACCCAGTACTTC
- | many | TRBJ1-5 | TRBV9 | CASSPGQGQPQHF | TGTGCCAGCAGCCCAGGGCAAGGTCAGCCCCAGCATTTT
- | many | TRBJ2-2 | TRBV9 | CASSVPATLGELFF | TGTGCCAGCAGCGTACCGGCGACCCTGGGGGAGCTGTTTTTT
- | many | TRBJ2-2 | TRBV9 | CASSSYNTGELFF | TGTGCCAGCAGCAGCTATAACACCGGGGAGCTGTTTTTT
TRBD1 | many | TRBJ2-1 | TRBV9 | CASTKPDGQGLTNEQFF | TGTGCCAGCACCAAACCGGACGGACAGGGACTTACGAATGAGCAGTTCTTC
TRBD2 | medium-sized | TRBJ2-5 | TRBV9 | CASSTGLAGGETQYF | TGTGCCAGCAGCACGGGACTAGCGGGGGGAGAGACCCAGTACTTC
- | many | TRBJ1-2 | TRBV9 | CASSVSPDGGYTF | TGTGCCAGCAGCGTATCCCCGGACGGAGGCTACACCTTC
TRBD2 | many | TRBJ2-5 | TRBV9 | CASSVGAGDQETQYF | TGTGCCAGCAGCGTAGGAGCGGGGGACCAAGAGACCCAGTACTTC
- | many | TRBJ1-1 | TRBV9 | CASSVEAMSSEAFF | TGTGCCAGCAGCGTAGAGGCCATGAGCTCTGAAGCTTTCTTT
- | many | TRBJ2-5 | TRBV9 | CASSVRSGDSSFQETQYF | TGTGCCAGCAGCGTAAGGTCGGGGGACAGCTCCTTCCAAGAGACCCAGTACTTC
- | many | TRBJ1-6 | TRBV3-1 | CASSVRSGLGGVWDSPLHF | TGTGCCAGCAGCGTGAGGTCAGGGTTAGGGGGAGTATGGGATTCACCCCTCCACTTT
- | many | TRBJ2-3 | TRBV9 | CASSLVGGRTDTQYF | TGTGCCAGCAGCCTCGTAGGGGGGCGGACAGATACGCAGTATTTT
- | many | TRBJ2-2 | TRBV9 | CASSVGRGTGTGELFF | TGTGCCAGCAGCGTAGGACGGGGGACGGGCACCGGGGAGCTGTTTTTT